The table lists the clone carrying this T cell receptor (beta chain) with many counts. Its target is unknown. Between the trimmed V and J ends, which lost 3 bases and 2 bases, there was a span of 4 bases. This CDR3 comprises 12 residues. The germline CDR1 and CDR2 sequences are KGHSH and LQKENI. This specimen belongs to a study of CD8 T cells in ankylosing spondylitis. General study points: Disease-linked clones reportedly showed significant enrichment in matched ankylosing spondylitis synovial fluid.

Quantitative 5'-RACE with molecular barcodes was used to make the TCR beta libraries. MiXCR was run by TCRdb on the 5' RACE reads, yielding one entry per CDR3 protein. The sample carries about 240,000 distinct CDR3 sequences, over 8.5% recorded once. Sequenced sample: blood, either unsorted or a sorted T cell fraction (not recorded which). This TCR was sampled from a male donor with ankylosing spondylitis or in good health (not recorded which). The J gene is TRBJ2-5, the V gene TRBV18, with no clear D. The CDR3 region is CASSPLQETQYF. CDR3 coding DNA: TGTGCCAGCTCACCGCTACAAGAGACCCAGTACTTC.